This note documents a single T cell receptor beta chain sequence. The method was immunoSEQ multiplex PCR; TCRdb's version includes in-frame clones alone and lacks a portion of them. The data hold under 80,000 clones, with around 85% observed a single time. The junction had 19 bases not matched to a gene; V was cut back by 0 bases and J by 3 bases. The CDR3 length is 20 residues. In germline, CDR1 is SNHLY, CDR2 FYNNEI. This specimen comes from a study of OX40 agonist ivuxolimab in advanced cancers. The clonotype comes from an adult with an advanced solid tumor such as melanoma, head and neck, liver or kidney cancer. V usage is TRBV2 and J usage is TRBJ2-7; 8 positions agree with TRBD2. The sequencing here drew on CD4+ or CD8+ T cells sorted from blood, taken in a trial of the OX40 agonist ivuxolimab. The CDR3 bases are TGTGCCAGCAGTGAAGCGCGTCGGCCATTCGAGCGGGAGACCCTCTACGAGCAGTACTTC. Encoded protein: CASSEARRPFERETLYEQYF.